The clone carrying this TCR beta chain has only a few counts. The entry originates in a study of T-cell memory formation after mild COVID-19. Via MiXCR, TCRdb re-called the 5' RACE reads, giving one row per CDR3 protein. The sample yields under 200,000 distinct CDR3 sequences, around a third seen once. The CDR3 extends over 17 amino acids. Trimming cost V 2 bases and J 1 base, with 20 bases left between them. Per the germline V gene, CDR1 is SQVTM and CDR2 is ANQGSEA. Sample: PBMCs or a T cell subset sorted from them (not recorded which). This receptor was obtained from an adult woman who had mild COVID-19 (a few samples of this study predate the infection). Cell type and time point are not known. This chain uses TRBV29-1 with TRBJ1-2; TRBD1 might be the D (5 bases). CDR3 bases: TGCAGCGTTGAACCCGACAGCCCCCAGTCGAATAACTATGGCTACACCTTC. It is translated as CSVEPDSPQSNNYGYTF.